This T cell receptor beta chain was obtained from a study of T cells in Graves' hyperthyroidism and ophthalmopathy. Findings and caveats of the study: In the blood, most expanded thyroid clonotypes above 0.001 appeared as well. The model anticipated ophthalmopathy a median about 6.5 months pre-onset.

Remarks on this clonotype: The antigen is undetermined.

RNA transcripts were the template for amplifying TCR beta CDR3 regions. When the TCR CDR3 underwent first-round RT-PCR, the HTBI primer set was used. One entry per CDR3 protein results from TCRdb running MiXCR on the multiplex PCR reads. Of approximately 300,000 distinct CDR3 sequences listed, 17% are singletons. CDR1 is SGHTA, CDR2 FQGNSA, per germline. CDR3 length: 18 amino acids. V was shortened by 4 bases and J by 4 bases, with 26 bases between the two germline ends. Each diagnosis was grounded in clinical symptoms, serum thyroxine and TRAb, thyroid ultrasound, and orbital computed tomography. This TCR was recovered from a woman in her fifties or sixties with Graves' ophthalmopathy. Sequenced: blood. The chain employs TRBV7-2 and TRBJ2-7; D gene ambiguous. CDR3 sequence (DNA): TGTGCCAGCAGCTCCCGAAACGACGTTTGGGGAAATTATTACGAGCAGTACTTC. It specifies CASSSRNDVWGNYYEQYF. Combining the CDR3 with reference TRBV7-2 and TRBJ2-7 gives the whole variable domain GAGVSQSPSNKVTEKGKDVELRCDPISGHTALYWYRQSLGQGLEFLIYFQGNSAPDKSGLPSDRFSAERTGGSVSTLTIQRTQQEDSAVYLCASSSRNDVWGNYYEQYFGPGTRLTVT.